This T cell receptor beta chain derives from a study of response to subunit inactivated influenza vaccine. V was trimmed by 0 bases and J by 6 bases, leaving 19 bases between them. CDR1 and CDR2 (germline): SGHRS, YFSETQ. The CDR3 is made up of 17 amino acids. This clonotype turned up a few times. TCRdb redid the calling of the RT-PCR reads with MiXCR, one entry per CDR3 protein. The sample has just under 550,000 distinct CDR3 sequences; roughly a quarter are singletons. This same sample was also part of a study on T cells expressing NK-cell markers. This second study notes: For TCR beta, cDNA was produced by 5'RACE template switching with UMIs. Similarly, these clonotypes led the CD3+CD56-NKG2C+ fraction as well in several donors.

The clonotype originates from a man aged 45 to 65 who received an inactivated influenza vaccine. The specimen comprised CD4+ T cells sorted from PBMCs, sampled roughly 12 days after vaccination. The chain employs TRBV5-1 and TRBJ2-4; either TRBD1 or TRBD2 may supply D (5 bases each). The CDR3 protein is CASSLGGWDQRRNIQYF. Written as DNA, the CDR3 is TGCGCCAGCAGCTTGGGCGGGTGGGACCAAAGGAGAAACATTCAGTACTTC.